These T cell receptor beta chains were read from a single sample in a study of cytomegalovirus exposure and HLA in healthy donors. Some clones are missing from TCRdb's copy, which holds only in-frame ones; the method was immunoSEQ multiplex PCR. The sample yields approximately 140,000 clones, 78% seen once. The sample was PBMCs. These receptors came from a middle-aged woman in good health and CMV-seronegative. CDR3s include the opening cysteine and the closing phenylalanine or tryptophan. D genes are given only for firm matches. For some rows the clone size is stated as once, few or many, or as a class when expanded; others skip it.

len	d_gene	j_gene	abundance	v_gene	CDR3aa	CDR3nt
15	-	TRBJ2-1	-	TRBV30	CAWSGGQLTGGEQFF	TGTGCCTGGAGTGGCGGACAGTTAACGGGCGGTGAGCAGTTCTTC
17	TRBD2	TRBJ2-5	-	TRBV28	CASSPGLAGGGEETQYF	TGTGCCAGCAGTCCGGGACTAGCCGGAGGGGGGGAAGAGACCCAGTACTTC
13	-	TRBJ1-2	-	TRBV7-9	CSSSPSRNYGYTF	TGTTCCAGCAGCCCGTCTCGGAACTATGGCTACACCTTC
17	TRBD1	TRBJ1-2	-	TRBV4-1	CASSQEPLGGANYGYTF	TGCGCCAGCAGCCAAGAACCACTAGGGGGCGCAAACTATGGCTACACCTTC
14	TRBD2	TRBJ2-3	-	TRBV30	CAWSLRGGGDTQYF	TGTGCCTGGAGCCTTCGTGGGGGGGGAGATACGCAGTATTTT
16	TRBD2	TRBJ2-1	-	TRBV19	CASSISGGSSYNEQFF	TGTGCCAGTAGTATTAGCGGGGGTAGCTCCTACAATGAGCAGTTCTTC
12	TRBD2	TRBJ2-7	once	TRBV2	CASSGGRDEQYF	TGTGCCAGCTCGGGAGGGCGGGACGAGCAGTACTTC
15	TRBD2	TRBJ2-7	-	TRBV5-1	CASSPSGPSSYEQYF	TGCGCCAGCAGCCCTAGCGGGCCCAGCTCCTACGAGCAGTACTTC
11	TRBD1	TRBJ2-1	-	TRBV7-9	CASSLGQLEFF	TGTGCCAGCAGCCTGGGACAGCTCGAGTTCTTC
14	TRBD2	TRBJ2-7	-	TRBV30	CAWSLAGGTYEQYF	TGTGCCTGGAGTCTGGCGGGAGGCACCTACGAGCAGTACTTC
14	TRBD2	TRBJ2-5	-	TRBV5-1	CASSSTLAGETQYF	TGCGCCAGCAGCTCGACCTTAGCGGGAGAGACCCAGTACTTC
15	TRBD2	TRBJ2-2	-	TRBV9	CASSGTSSGTGELFF	TGTGCCAGCAGCGGGACTAGTTCCGGCACCGGGGAGCTGTTTTTT
14	-	TRBJ1-2	once	TRBV5-1	CASTENPDKDGYTF	TGCGCCAGCACCGAAAACCCGGACAAGGACGGCTACACCTTC
16	TRBD2	TRBJ2-1	once	TRBV28	CASSLYRLAAYNEQFF	TGTGCCAGCAGTTTATATCGGCTAGCGGCCTACAATGAGCAGTTCTTC
18	TRBD1	TRBJ1-1	-	TRBV28	CASRTPEVKRTGGTEAFF	TGTGCCAGCAGAACTCCGGAGGTAAAAAGGACAGGGGGCACTGAAGCTTTCTTT
13	TRBD2	TRBJ2-5	-	TRBV30	CAWAGLGVETQYF	TGTGCCTGGGCGGGACTAGGTGTGGAGACCCAGTACTTC